The 7 T cell receptor beta chains given below trace back to one sample, sequenced in a study of T cells after yellow fever vaccination. TCRdb redid the calling of the 5' RACE reads with MiXCR, one entry per CDR3 protein. The sample comprises 250,000 to 400,000 distinct CDR3 sequences, over 4% of which are singletons, and around 23% rests with the top ten. The specimen comprised PBMCs, sampled 5 days after the yellow fever booster vaccination. These TCRs come from a man between 18 and 29 years old who received the YFV17D yellow fever vaccine.

There are a few counts of this clonotype. The chain uses TRBV7-2 and TRBJ1-5; TRBD1 is a possible D gene (5 bases). This CDR3 contains 15 residues. Trimming removed 2 bases at V and 3 bases at J, with 11 bases between. The germline CDR1 and CDR2 sequences are SGHTA and FQGNSA. The CDR3 nucleotides read TGTGCCAGCAGCTTAATGGGGCAGTACAATCAGCCCCAGCATTTT. Protein sequence: CASSLMGQYNQPQHF.

The sample holds a few counts of this clonotype. The rearrangement links TRBV10-3 to TRBJ1-5; the D gene is possibly TRBD1 (6 bases). Trimming shortened V by 2 bases and J by 5 bases, and 10 bases separated the two germline ends. This CDR3 comprises 14 residues. Germline assignment: CDR1 ENHRY and CDR2 SYGVKD. In DNA form, the CDR3 reads TGTGCCATCAGTGAGGGGAGGGGGGATCAGCCCCAGCATTTT. Translated, it gives CAISEGRGDQPQHF.

The V call is TRBV2, the J call TRBJ1-4; no definite D call. Looked up from germline, CDR1 is SNHLY and CDR2 is FYNNEI. Between the trimmed V and J ends, which lost 8 bases and 0 bases, there was a span of 19 bases. The CDR3 length is 17 residues. The CDR3 DNA follows: TGTGCCAGCGGTGTACGGGAGGATGTTGCAACTAATGAAAAACTGTTTTTT. It yields the protein CASGVREDVATNEKLFF.

In this sample, this clonotype turned up a few times. The rearrangement links TRBV9 to TRBJ1-6, with 8 bases lining up with TRBD1. Germline V gene lookup returns CDR1 SGDLS and CDR2 YYNGEE. This CDR3 has 15 residues. Germline trimming cut 0 bases from V and 7 bases from J; bases unmatched to any gene: 3. CDR3 region: CASSVDGQGNSPLHF. In nucleotides, the CDR3 is TGTGCCAGCAGCGTAGATGGACAGGGAAATTCACCCCTCCACTTT.

This clonotype was recorded many times. The chain carries TRBV15 and TRBJ1-3; D uncertain. Looked up from germline, CDR1 is LNHNV and CDR2 is YYDKDF (reference sequence). The CDR3 has 15 amino acids. Trimming stripped 2 bases from V and 0 bases from J, with 8 bases between. CDR3 amino acids: CATSRNRPSGNTIYF. The CDR3 DNA reads as TGTGCCACCAGCAGAAACAGACCCTCTGGAAACACCATATATTTT.

This clonotype was recorded many times. The chain uses TRBV6-1 and TRBJ2-7; 11 nucleotides agree with TRBD2. The V gene's germline CDR1 is MNHNS and CDR2 SASEGT. The CDR3 sequence is 15 residues long. V was pared by 5 bases and J by 4 bases, with 7 bases of the junction left unmatched. Here the CDR3 reads CASSTPGLAEYEQYF. Written as DNA, the CDR3 is TGTGCCAGCAGTACTCCGGGACTAGCGGAATACGAGCAGTACTTC.

This clonotype has a count of ten or more. The chain recombines TRBV29-1 with TRBJ1-1, with 9 bases identical to TRBD1. The V and J ends lost 5 bases and 5 bases, in that order; junction bases with no gene match: 3. The CDR3 sequence is 12 residues long. Per the germline V gene, CDR1 is SQVTM and CDR2 is ANQGSEA. The DNA of the CDR3 is TGCAGCGTTAAGACAGGGGGAACTGAAGCTTTCTTT. Translation gives CSVKTGGTEAFF.